These 29 T cell receptor beta chains originate from one sample sequenced in a study of T cell changes during pregnancy in multiple sclerosis. Sequenced by immunoSEQ multiplex PCR; TCRdb stores in-frame clones only, minus some. The sample contains 55,000 to 65,000 clones, roughly 93% of which appear only once. This material consisted of peripheral blood, taken after pregnancy. Receptors were obtained from a female donor with multiple sclerosis, enrolled in a pregnancy study.

This chain's CDR3 is CASSRRRTSGEETQYF. The CDR3 DNA is TGTGCCAGCTCCAGAAGGAGAACTAGCGGGGAAGAGACCCAGTACTTC. The genes are TRBV11-2 and TRBJ2-5; 10 nucleotides line up with TRBD2. This CDR3 contains 16 residues. The V and J ends lost 8 bases and 3 bases, in that order; junction bases with no gene match: 12. CDR1 and CDR2 from the germline V gene are SGHAT and FQNNGV.

CDR3 nucleotide sequence: TGTGCCAGCAGGGCCTGGGGTCGAGCGGGAAGCACAGATACGCAGTATTTT. Translated, it gives CASRAWGRAGSTDTQYF. The J gene is TRBJ2-3, the V gene TRBV7-9, with 7 nucleotides matching TRBD2. V shed 6 bases and J 0 bases; nucleotides not matched to a gene: 12. CDR3 length: 17 residues. Germline V lookup: CDR1 SEHNR, CDR2 FQNEAQ (reference sequence).

This rearrangement joins TRBV18 to TRBJ1-4; D remains ambiguous. From germline, CDR1 is KGHSH and CDR2 LQKENI. The CDR3 sequence is 13 residues long. V lost 6 bases and J 4 bases, leaving 9 bases between the germline ends. CDR3 in amino acids: CASSLGVNEKLFF. The DNA for the CDR3 is TGTGCCAGCTCTCTGGGAGTTAATGAAAAACTGTTTTTT.

V usage is TRBV9 and J usage is TRBJ2-1; TRBD2 agrees at 7 bases. Germline assignment: CDR1 SGDLS and CDR2 YYNGEE. The CDR3 covers 17 residues. V trimming: 4 bases; J trimming: 1 base; junction bases outside the gene matches: 11. CDR3 nucleotide sequence: TGTGCCAGCAGCCCACCTCGCGGGGGACTATCCTACAATGAGCAGTTCTTC. It encodes CASSPPRGGLSYNEQFF.

The chain couples TRBV18 to TRBJ2-2; 12 bases agree with TRBD2. Germline V gene data show CDR1 as KGHSH and CDR2 as LQKENI. J gave up 4 bases and V 1 base, and 7 bases lay outside the gene matches. The CDR3 covers 18 residues. For the CDR3, the DNA is TGTGCCAGCTCACCACGGCTAGCGGGAGGGCCGGCCACCGGGGAGCTGTTTTTT. Its protein is CASSPRLAGGPATGELFF.

The chain joins TRBV10-3 to TRBJ1-1; the match to TRBD1 covers 9 bases. Germline V gene data show CDR1 as ENHRY and CDR2 as SYGVKD. This CDR3 is built from 17 residues. V dropped 0 bases and J dropped 5; count of bases not matched to a gene: 10. The CDR3 DNA reads TGTGCCATCAGTGAGTCATCGGGACAGGGCGGTTGGACTGAAGCTTTCTTT. The encoded protein is CAISESSGQGGWTEAFF.

V and J are TRBV29-1 and TRBJ1-2; no clear D gene. With 3 bases removed from V and 3 bases from J, the gap between germline ends came to 8 bases. Germline CDR1 SQVTM, CDR2 ANQGSEA. This CDR3 is built from 12 residues. Here the CDR3 reads CSVESLDYGYTF. The CDR3 DNA sequence: TGCAGCGTTGAGAGTCTGGACTATGGCTACACCTTC.

The chain uses TRBV18 and TRBJ1-1, with 7 bases that match TRBD1. Germline CDR1 reads KGHSH; CDR2 reads LQKENI. V dropped 5 bases and J dropped 0; count of bases not matched to a gene: 9. The length of the CDR3 is 16 residues. The CDR3 region has the DNA TGTGCCAGCTCATCACAAACGACAGGGATGAACACTGAAGCTTTCTTT. Amino acid sequence: CASSSQTTGMNTEAFF.

The chain joins TRBV9 to TRBJ2-7, with 9 positions matching TRBD1. This CDR3 is 14 amino acids long. CDR1 is SGDLS and CDR2 is YYNGEE in the germline V gene. The V gene end was trimmed by 3 bases and the J gene end by 3 bases; junction bases not matched to a gene: 4. CDR3 nucleotides: TGTGCCAGCAGCGCACAGGGGGCTAACTACGAGCAGTACTTC. This codes for CASSAQGANYEQYF.

This rearrangement joins TRBV2 to TRBJ2-3; 7 bases line up with TRBD1. J gave up 6 bases and V 0 bases, and 3 bases lay outside the gene matches. This CDR3 comprises 14 residues. The germline gives CDR1 SNHLY, CDR2 FYNNEI. CDR3 sequence: CASSEAVRGDTQYF. In DNA form, the CDR3 reads TGTGCCAGCAGTGAAGCAGTCAGGGGGGATACGCAGTATTTT.

The V gene is TRBV27, the J gene TRBJ1-1; D might be TRBD1 (5 bases). This CDR3 spans 16 amino acids. V lost 3 bases and J lost 4, with 18 bases in between. Germline V gives CDR1 MNHEY, CDR2 SMNVEV (reference sequence). The CDR3 spells CASSFSGLTAGTEAFF. The CDR3 bases are TGTGCCAGCAGTTTCTCGGGACTTACGGCGGGCACTGAAGCTTTCTTT.

The chain combines TRBV7-9 with TRBJ2-7, with D perhaps TRBD1 (5 bases). Trimming shortened V by 1 base and J by 0 bases, and 13 bases separated the two germline ends. This CDR3 comprises 16 residues. Germline lookup yields CDR1 SEHNR and CDR2 FQNEAQ (reference sequence). The CDR3 bases are TGTGCCAGCAGCTTAGGGTCAGGGCCGAGCTCCTACGAGCAGTACTTC. It yields the protein CASSLGSGPSSYEQYF.

This rearrangement joins TRBV28 to TRBJ2-7; a possible D gene is TRBD1 (6 bases). CDR3 length equals 14 residues. Trimming shortened V by 4 bases and J by 2 bases, and 12 bases separated the two germline ends. From germline, CDR1 is MDHEN and CDR2 SYDVKM. CDR3 sequence (DNA): TGTGCCAGCAGTTCCAACCAGGGGACCTACGAGCAGTACTTC. Residues: CASSSNQGTYEQYF.

This chain uses TRBV27 with TRBJ1-1, with D tentatively TRBD1 (5 bases). The CDR3 sequence is 12 residues long. Trimming took off 7 bases at V and 4 bases at J, with 10 bases between the two ends. The germline gives CDR1 MNHEY, CDR2 SMNVEV (reference sequence). CDR3 in DNA: TGTGCCAGCAAGGAGGGGAGCACTGAAGCTTTCTTT. Translation gives CASKEGSTEAFF.

CDR3 DNA: TGTGCCAGCAGCTTAGCCGGGTTACAGGGGAACACTGAAGCTTTCTTT. Encoded protein: CASSLAGLQGNTEAFF. The V gene is TRBV11-3, the J gene TRBJ1-1; D possibly corresponds to TRBD1 (6 bases). Trimming stripped 1 base from V and 1 base from J, with 13 bases between. This CDR3 has 16 amino acids. The germline gives CDR1 SGHNT, CDR2 YENEEA.

The table lists this clone with a count of one. V and J are TRBV11-3 and TRBJ2-7; TRBD1 aligns across 9 bases. The CDR3 has 14 amino acids. V trimming: 3 bases; J trimming: 4 bases; junction bases outside the gene matches: 4. From germline, CDR1 is SGHNT and CDR2 YENEEA. CDR3: CASSLGQGDYEQYF. In nucleotides, the CDR3 is TGTGCCAGCAGCTTGGGACAGGGTGATTACGAGCAGTACTTC.

This clone appeared a single time. The chain employs TRBV19 and TRBJ2-7, with a tentative D call TRBD2 (5 bases). This CDR3 region has 15 residues. Germline V CDR1 and CDR2: LNHDA, SQIVND (reference sequence). Trimming left V 3 bases short and J 2 bases short, with 14 bases between. CDR3 nucleotide sequence: TGTGCCAGTAGTATCGACCCAAGCGGTCCCTACGAGCAGTACTTC. Amino acids: CASSIDPSGPYEQYF.

The rearrangement links TRBV7-2 to TRBJ2-2; 7 positions agree with TRBD2. The CDR3 loop spans 14 amino acids. The J segment lost 7 bases and the V segment lost 3 bases, leaving 5 bases of the junction unmatched. From germline, CDR1 is SGHTA and CDR2 FQGNSA. CDR3: CASSFGGSDGELFF. For the CDR3, the DNA is TGTGCCAGCAGCTTCGGGGGGAGCGACGGGGAGCTGTTTTTT.

The rearrangement links TRBV6-5 to TRBJ2-7; possibly TRBD2 for D (5 bases). This CDR3 spans 12 amino acids. Deletions cut 6 bases from V and 6 bases from J, with 12 bases between. CDR1 and CDR2 from the germline V gene are MNHEY and SVGAGI. The CDR3 coding sequence is TGTGCCAGCAGCCTCGGAGGCGTCGAGCAGTACTTC. Translation gives CASSLGGVEQYF.

The chain has TRBV28 and TRBJ2-1; D may be TRBD2 (6 bases). This CDR3 region has 15 residues. The V and J ends lost 2 bases and 0 bases respectively, with 8 bases between them. The germline gives CDR1 MDHEN, CDR2 SYDVKM. CDR3 sequence reads: CASSLAGSSYNEQFF. CDR3 DNA sequence: TGTGCCAGCAGTTTAGCGGGGAGCTCCTACAATGAGCAGTTCTTC.

This clone was observed a single time. V and J are TRBV21-1 and TRBJ2-3; TRBD2 is the table's D call, not checked against the DNA. TRBV21-1 is a pseudogene. The CDR3 covers 12 residues. The CDR3 reads CASSKYTDTQYF. The CDR3 nucleotides are TGTGCCAGCAGCAAATATACAGATACGCAGTATTTT.

The chain carries TRBV7-2 and TRBJ1-4; weak D call: TRBD1 (6 bases). CDR3 length equals 15 residues. V was cut by 1 base and J by 8 bases, with 14 bases left in between. Germline V gene lookup returns CDR1 SGHTA and CDR2 FQGNSA. In DNA form, the CDR3 reads TGTGCCAGCAGCTTAGTCTCCGGGACAAGGGAAAAACTGTTTTTT. As protein: CASSLVSGTREKLFF. The full variable domain, its missing parts supplied by reference TRBV7-2 and TRBJ1-4, is GAGVSQSPSNKVTEKGKDVELRCDPISGHTALYWYRQSLGQGLEFLIYFQGNSAPDKSGLPSDRFSAERTGGSVSTLTIQRTQQEDSAVYLCASSLVSGTREKLFFGSGTQLSVL.

The chain links TRBV5-1 to TRBJ2-1; D call uncertain. The CDR3 has 13 residues. The V and J ends lost 10 bases and 5 bases respectively, with 16 bases between them. Germline V lookup: CDR1 SGHRS, CDR2 YFSETQ. CDR3 region: CASAEALNNEQFF. CDR3 in DNA: TGCGCCTCCGCCGAGGCGCTGAACAATGAGCAGTTCTTC.

J is TRBJ2-1 and V is TRBV6-1, with 10 bases fitting TRBD2. Germline V gene sequence: CDR1 MNHNS, CDR2 SASEGT. The CDR3 sequence is 14 residues long. V trimming: 4 bases; J trimming: 4 bases; junction bases outside the gene matches: 1. The CDR3 reads CASSAAGGYNEQFF. The CDR3 DNA follows: TGTGCCAGCAGTGCAGCGGGAGGGTACAATGAGCAGTTCTTC.

The genes are TRBV28 and TRBJ2-5; 9 bases fit TRBD2. With V trimmed by 6 bases and J by 6 bases, 11 bases remained unmatched. The V gene's germline CDR1 is MDHEN and CDR2 SYDVKM. The CDR3 length is 15 residues. The CDR3 is CASSIAGEGRKTQYF. CDR3 sequence (DNA): TGTGCCAGCAGCATAGCGGGAGAGGGTAGAAAGACCCAGTACTTC.

This clone was detected only a few times. The gene calls are TRBV18 and TRBJ2-2; a possible D gene is TRBD2 (5 bases). There are 15 residues in the CDR3. The germline V gene has CDR1 KGHSH and CDR2 LQKENI. Trimming stripped 3 bases from V and 6 bases from J, with 14 bases between. This chain's CDR3 is CASSPLSGGAGELFF. In nucleotides, the CDR3 is TGTGCCAGCTCACCTTTATCCGGAGGTGCCGGGGAGCTGTTTTTT.

The rearrangement links TRBV6-4 to TRBJ2-1, with D maybe TRBD2 (6 bases). Trimming left V 2 bases short and J 10 bases short, with 15 bases between. Germline V CDR1 and CDR2: MRHNA, SNTAGT. The CDR3 covers 14 residues. The CDR3 here is CASSDQGLRGEQFF. The CDR3 DNA reads as TGTGCCAGCAGTGACCAGGGACTTCGAGGGGAGCAGTTCTTC.

This clone showed up just once. This sequence joins TRBV5-1 and TRBJ2-2, with 10 positions matching TRBD2. CDR3 length equals 16 residues. Germline V gene lookup returns CDR1 SGHRS and CDR2 YFSETQ. V shed 3 bases, J shed 6 bases, and the junction held 8 bases outside the gene matches. CDR3 sequence (DNA): TGCGCCAGCAGCTCCAGGCTAGCGGGAGAACCCGGGGAGCTGTTTTTT. It codes for CASSSRLAGEPGELFF.

The chain combines TRBV27 with TRBJ2-1, with TRBD2 identical over 9 bases. The CDR3 is made up of 15 amino acids. With 1 base clipped from V and 5 bases from J, the junction kept 3 bases outside the gene matches. Germline V CDR1 and CDR2: MNHEY, SMNVEV (reference sequence). Written as DNA, the CDR3 is TGTGCCAGCAGTTTATTGTCTAGCGGGAACAATGAGCAGTTCTTC. As protein: CASSLLSSGNNEQFF.